This T cell receptor beta chain was recovered during a study of blood T cell repertoires in COVID-19. Study in general: The cDNA or gDNA used as material had been derived from T cells, B-cell-depleted T cells, or PBMCs.

Using immunoSEQ multiplex PCR, the repertoire was profiled, and TCRdb retains in-frame clones only, with some absent. The repertoire holds 90,000 to 150,000 clones, approximately 81% seen once, with roughly 3.9% in the top ten. The CDR3 runs 13 residues. Germline CDR1 reads LGHDT; CDR2 reads YNNKEL (reference sequence). V was cut by 0 bases and J by 11 bases, with 11 bases left in between. The TCR originated in a man between 60 and 75 years old with acute or convalescent COVID-19. Sequenced: peripheral blood. V is TRBV3-1 (or the pseudogene TRBV3-2) and J is TRBJ1-5; the D gene is possibly TRBD1 (5 bases). CDR3 nucleotide sequence: TGTGCCAGCAGCCAAGATCAGGGATCGGCCCAGCATTTT. Amino acid sequence: CASSQDQGSAQHF.